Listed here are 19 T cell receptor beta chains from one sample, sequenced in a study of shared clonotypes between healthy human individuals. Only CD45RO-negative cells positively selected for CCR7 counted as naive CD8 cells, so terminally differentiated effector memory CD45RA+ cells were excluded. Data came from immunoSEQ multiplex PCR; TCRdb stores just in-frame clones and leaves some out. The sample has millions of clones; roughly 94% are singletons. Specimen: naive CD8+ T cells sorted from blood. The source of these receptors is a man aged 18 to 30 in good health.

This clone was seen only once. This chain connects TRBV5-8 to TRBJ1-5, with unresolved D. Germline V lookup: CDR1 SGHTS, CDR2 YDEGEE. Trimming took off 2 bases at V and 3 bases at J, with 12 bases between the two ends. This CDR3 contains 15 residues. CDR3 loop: CASSFGVLVNQPQHF. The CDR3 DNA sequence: TGTGCCAGCAGCTTCGGGGTTCTGGTCAATCAGCCCCAGCATTTT.

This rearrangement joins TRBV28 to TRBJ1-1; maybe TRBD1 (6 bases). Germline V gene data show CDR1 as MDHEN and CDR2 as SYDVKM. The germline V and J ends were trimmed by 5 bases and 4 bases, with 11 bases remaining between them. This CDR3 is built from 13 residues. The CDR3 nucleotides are TGTGCCAGCAGTAATCGGGGGGCCACTGAAGCTTTCTTT. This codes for CASSNRGATEAFF.

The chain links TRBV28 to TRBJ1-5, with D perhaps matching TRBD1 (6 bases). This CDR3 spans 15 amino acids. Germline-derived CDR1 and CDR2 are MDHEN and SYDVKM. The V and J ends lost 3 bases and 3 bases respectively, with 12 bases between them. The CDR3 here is CASSFRGWNNQPQHF. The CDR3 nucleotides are TGTGCCAGCAGTTTCAGGGGTTGGAACAATCAGCCCCAGCATTTT.

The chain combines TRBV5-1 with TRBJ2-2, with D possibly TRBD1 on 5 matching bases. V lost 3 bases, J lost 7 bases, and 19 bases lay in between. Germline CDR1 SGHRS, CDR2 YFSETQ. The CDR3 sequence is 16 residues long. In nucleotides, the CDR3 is TGCGCCAGCAGCTCATCAGGGAAGGACGTGGACGGGGAGCTGTTTTTT. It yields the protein CASSSSGKDVDGELFF.

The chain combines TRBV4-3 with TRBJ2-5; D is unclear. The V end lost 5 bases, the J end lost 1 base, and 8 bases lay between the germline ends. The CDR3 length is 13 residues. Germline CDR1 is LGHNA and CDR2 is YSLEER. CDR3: CASSYSVQETQYF. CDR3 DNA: TGCGCCAGCAGCTACAGCGTCCAAGAGACCCAGTACTTC.

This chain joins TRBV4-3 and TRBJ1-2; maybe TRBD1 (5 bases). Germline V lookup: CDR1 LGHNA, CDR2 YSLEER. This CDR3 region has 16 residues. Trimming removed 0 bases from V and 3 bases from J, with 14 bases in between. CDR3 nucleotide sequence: TGCGCCAGCAGCCAAGAATTAGGGGCAGGGTACTATGGCTACACCTTC. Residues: CASSQELGAGYYGYTF.

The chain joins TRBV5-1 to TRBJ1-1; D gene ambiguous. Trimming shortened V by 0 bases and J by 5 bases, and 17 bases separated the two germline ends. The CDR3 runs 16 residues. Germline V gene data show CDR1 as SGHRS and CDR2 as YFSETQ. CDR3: CASSLERVGLETEAFF. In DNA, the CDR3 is TGCGCCAGCAGCTTGGAAAGGGTAGGGCTGGAGACTGAAGCTTTCTTT.

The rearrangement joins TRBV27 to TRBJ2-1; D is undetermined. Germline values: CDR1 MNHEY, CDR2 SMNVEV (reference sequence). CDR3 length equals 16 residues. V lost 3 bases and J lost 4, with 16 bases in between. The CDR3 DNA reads TGTGCCAGCAGTTTTACCCCCGACCCCAGATACAATGAGCAGTTCTTC. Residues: CASSFTPDPRYNEQFF.

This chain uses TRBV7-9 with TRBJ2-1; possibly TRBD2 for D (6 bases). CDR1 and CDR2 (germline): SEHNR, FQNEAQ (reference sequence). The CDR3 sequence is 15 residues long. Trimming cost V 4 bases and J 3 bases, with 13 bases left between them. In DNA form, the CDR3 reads TGTGCCAGCAGCTACGGGACTTCGTACTACAATGAGCAGTTCTTC. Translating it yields CASSYGTSYYNEQFF.

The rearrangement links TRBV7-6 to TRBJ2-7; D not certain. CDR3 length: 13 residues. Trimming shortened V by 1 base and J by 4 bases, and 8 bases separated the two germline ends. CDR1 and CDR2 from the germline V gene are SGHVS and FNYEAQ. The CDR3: CASSLEDPYEQYF. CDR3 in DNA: TGTGCCAGCAGCTTAGAGGACCCTTACGAGCAGTACTTC.

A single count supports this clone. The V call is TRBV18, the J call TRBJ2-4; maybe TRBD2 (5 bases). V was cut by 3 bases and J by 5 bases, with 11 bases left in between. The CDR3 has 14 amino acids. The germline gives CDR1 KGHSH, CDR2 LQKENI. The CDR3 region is CASSPAGTENIQYF. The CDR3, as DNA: TGTGCCAGCTCACCGGCGGGCACAGAAAACATTCAGTACTTC.

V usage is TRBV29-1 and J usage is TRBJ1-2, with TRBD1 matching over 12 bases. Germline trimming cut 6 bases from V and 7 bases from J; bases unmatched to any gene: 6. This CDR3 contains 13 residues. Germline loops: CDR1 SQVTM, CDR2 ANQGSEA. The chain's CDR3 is CSVPGQGALGYTF. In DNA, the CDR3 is TGCAGCGTCCCGGGACAGGGGGCACTTGGCTACACCTTC.

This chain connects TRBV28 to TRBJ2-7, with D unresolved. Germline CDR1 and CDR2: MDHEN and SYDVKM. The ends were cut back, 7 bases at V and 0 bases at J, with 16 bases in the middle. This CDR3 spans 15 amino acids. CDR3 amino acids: CASTLALGNSYEQYF. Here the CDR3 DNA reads TGTGCCAGCACCCTCGCCCTGGGCAACTCCTACGAGCAGTACTTC.

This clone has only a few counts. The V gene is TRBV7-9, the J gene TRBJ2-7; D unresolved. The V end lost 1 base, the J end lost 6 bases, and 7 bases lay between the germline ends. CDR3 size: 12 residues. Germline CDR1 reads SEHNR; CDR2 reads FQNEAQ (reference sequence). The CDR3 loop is CASSLDIREQYF. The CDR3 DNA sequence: TGTGCCAGCAGCTTAGACATCCGCGAGCAGTACTTC.

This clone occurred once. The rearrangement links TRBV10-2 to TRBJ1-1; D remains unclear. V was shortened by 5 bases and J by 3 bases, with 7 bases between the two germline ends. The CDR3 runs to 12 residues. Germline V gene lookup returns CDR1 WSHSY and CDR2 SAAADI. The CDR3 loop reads CASSSGDTEAFF. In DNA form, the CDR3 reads TGCGCCAGCAGTTCCGGGGACACTGAAGCTTTCTTT.

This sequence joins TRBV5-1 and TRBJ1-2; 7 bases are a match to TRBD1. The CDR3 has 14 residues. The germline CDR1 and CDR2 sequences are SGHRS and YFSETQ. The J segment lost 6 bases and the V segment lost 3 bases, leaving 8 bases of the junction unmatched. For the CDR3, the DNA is TGCGCCAGCAGCTGGACAGGAGGGCTGGATGGCTACACCTTC. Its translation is CASSWTGGLDGYTF.

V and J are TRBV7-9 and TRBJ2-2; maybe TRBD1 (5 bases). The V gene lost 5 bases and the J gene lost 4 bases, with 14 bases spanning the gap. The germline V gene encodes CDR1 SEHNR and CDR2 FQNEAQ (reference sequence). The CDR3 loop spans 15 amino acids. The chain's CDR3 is CASSLQGTGTGELFF. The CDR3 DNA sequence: TGTGCCAGCAGCCTTCAGGGTACGGGCACCGGGGAGCTGTTTTTT. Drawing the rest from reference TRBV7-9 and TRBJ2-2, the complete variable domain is DTGVSQNPRHKITKRGQNVTFRCDPISEHNRLYWYRQTLGQGPEFLTYFQNEAQLEKSRLLSDRFSAERPKGSFSTLEIQRTEQGDSAMYLCASSLQGTGTGELFFGEGSRLTVL.

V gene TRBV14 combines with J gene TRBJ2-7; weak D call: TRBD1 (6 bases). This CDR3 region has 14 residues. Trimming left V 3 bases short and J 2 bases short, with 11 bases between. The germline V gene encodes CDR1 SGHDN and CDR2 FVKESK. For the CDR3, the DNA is TGTGCCAGCAGCCACGGACAGATAACCTACGAGCAGTACTTC. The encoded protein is CASSHGQITYEQYF.

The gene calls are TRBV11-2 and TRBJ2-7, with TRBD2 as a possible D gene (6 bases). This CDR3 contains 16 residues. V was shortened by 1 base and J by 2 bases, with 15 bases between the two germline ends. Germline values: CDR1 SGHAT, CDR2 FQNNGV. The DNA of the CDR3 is TGTGCCAGCAGCTTAGGGGCTAGTCGGGGGACCTACGAGCAGTACTTC. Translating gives CASSLGASRGTYEQYF.